The 19 T cell receptor beta chains listed next were all sequenced from one sample in a study of blood T cell repertoires in COVID-19. Produced via immunoSEQ multiplex PCR; TCRdb's table is partial and in-frame only. The sample records about 120,000 clones, roughly 80% being singletons. The sequenced material came from peripheral blood. The receptors were sampled from a human donor in a cohort sampled during active COVID-19.

The chain has TRBV28 and TRBJ1-3; TRBD1 matches 10 bases. Trimming took 5 bases from V and 4 from J; bases not matched to a gene: 5. From germline, CDR1 is MDHEN and CDR2 SYDVKM. The CDR3 spans 15 residues. CDR3 DNA: TGTGCCAGCAGTCGACAGGGGGCGGGAGGAAACACCATATATTTT. This sequence encodes CASSRQGAGGNTIYF.

This clone has just a few counts. The chain joins TRBV27 to TRBJ2-5, with D possibly TRBD1 on 5 matching bases. Trimming removed 2 bases at V and 5 bases at J, with 9 bases between. Germline CDR1 reads MNHEY; CDR2 reads SMNVEV (reference sequence). CDR3 length: 13 amino acids. CDR3 sequence: CASSLRGRETQYF. For the CDR3, the DNA is TGTGCCAGCAGTTTAAGGGGCAGGGAGACCCAGTACTTC.

The gene calls are TRBV7-9 and TRBJ1-6, with D tentatively TRBD1 (5 bases). V lost 1 base and J lost 10, with 5 bases in between. Germline V gives CDR1 SEHNR, CDR2 FQNEAQ (reference sequence). The CDR3 consists of 12 residues. The CDR3 coding sequence is TGTGCCAGCAGCTTAGAGGGGTCACCCCTCCACTTT. Amino acid sequence: CASSLEGSPLHF.

The chain is built from TRBV2 and TRBJ1-3, with D maybe TRBD1 (5 bases). This CDR3 is built from 14 residues. Germline assignment: CDR1 SNHLY and CDR2 FYNNEI. Trimming took off 3 bases at V and 2 bases at J, with 8 bases between the two ends. CDR3 loop: CASSDARAGNTIYF. CDR3 DNA sequence: TGTGCCAGCAGTGATGCCAGGGCTGGAAACACCATATATTTT.

This clone was seen just once. The chain is built from TRBV4-3 and TRBJ1-2; D call uncertain. Per the germline V gene, CDR1 is LGHNA and CDR2 is YSLEER. Trimming took off 0 bases at V and 2 bases at J, with 7 bases between the two ends. The CDR3 has 14 amino acids. The CDR3 coding sequence is TGCGCCAGCAGCCAAGATACGGGGAACTATGGCTACACCTTC. Amino acid sequence: CASSQDTGNYGYTF.

This clone was observed a handful of times. The gene calls are TRBV5-4 and TRBJ2-3, with 9 bases lining up with TRBD2. The CDR3 runs 16 residues. With 4 bases clipped from V and 6 bases from J, the junction kept 12 bases outside the gene matches. Germline V gene data show CDR1 as SGHNT and CDR2 as YYREEE (reference sequence). CDR3 sequence: CASSGINGTSRDTQYF. The DNA of the CDR3 is TGTGCCAGCAGCGGAATCAACGGGACTAGCAGGGATACGCAGTATTTT.

The chain links TRBV27 to TRBJ2-7, with D tentatively TRBD1 (6 bases). The CDR3 covers 15 residues. V lost 5 bases and J 2 bases, leaving 16 bases between the germline ends. CDR1 is MNHEY and CDR2 is SMNVEV in the germline V gene (reference sequence). CDR3 residues: CASSPEPQGPYEQYF. DNA of the CDR3: TGTGCCAGCAGTCCCGAACCCCAGGGGCCCTACGAGCAGTACTTC.

This chain links TRBV5-6 with TRBJ2-7; possibly TRBD2 for D (6 bases). The V end lost 1 base, the J end lost 2 bases, and 13 bases lay between the germline ends. This CDR3 is built from 15 residues. Germline lookup yields CDR1 SGHDT and CDR2 YYEEEE. CDR3 in DNA: TGTGCCAGCAGCTTGTTTCCGCGGGGACCCTACGAGCAGTACTTC. Translating it yields CASSLFPRGPYEQYF. The full variable domain, rest sourced from reference TRBV5-6 and TRBJ2-7, is DAGVTQSPTHLIKTRGQQVTLRCSPKSGHDTVSWYQQALGQGPQFIFQYYEEEERQRGNFPDRFSGHQFPNYSSELNVNALLLGDSALYLCASSLFPRGPYEQYFGPGTRLTVT.

The chain joins TRBV7-9 to TRBJ2-5; 9 positions match TRBD2. This CDR3 has 13 amino acids. CDR1 SEHNR and CDR2 FQNEAQ come from the germline V gene (reference sequence). With V trimmed by 4 bases and J by 7 bases, 4 bases remained unmatched. This CDR3 reads CASSSGLAGTQYF. In nucleotides, the CDR3 is TGTGCCAGCAGCTCGGGACTAGCTGGGACCCAGTACTTC.

The table lists this clone with a few counts. The chain uses TRBV4-1 and TRBJ1-1; D call uncertain. Germline CDR1 MGHRA, CDR2 YSYEKL. V was pared by 4 bases and J by 0 bases, with 6 bases between. The CDR3 loop spans 13 amino acids. CDR3 loop: CASSLELNTEAFF. The CDR3 DNA follows: TGCGCCAGCAGCCTGGAGTTGAACACTGAAGCTTTCTTT.

The genes are TRBV13 and TRBJ2-5; D gene uncertain. Trimming stripped 4 bases from V and 2 bases from J, with 5 bases between. Germline V gives CDR1 PRHDT, CDR2 FYEKMQ (reference sequence). This CDR3 is 12 amino acids long. Here the CDR3 reads CASSSPQETQYF. The CDR3, as DNA: TGTGCCAGCAGCTCCCCGCAAGAGACCCAGTACTTC.

This rearrangement joins TRBV7-8 to TRBJ2-1; TRBD2 matches at 7 bases. V lost 5 bases, J lost 8 bases, and 15 bases stayed unmatched. The CDR3 length is 16 residues. Germline CDR1 reads SGHVS; CDR2 reads FQNEAQ. CDR3 protein: CASSPKTGLPRDEQFF. The CDR3 nucleotides read TGTGCCAGCAGCCCAAAGACGGGACTACCGAGGGATGAGCAGTTCTTC.

V usage is TRBV5-1 and J usage is TRBJ1-3; 9 bases fit TRBD1. With 2 bases clipped from V and 0 bases from J, the junction kept 6 bases outside the gene matches. Germline loops: CDR1 SGHRS, CDR2 YFSETQ. The CDR3 totals 17 residues. The CDR3 nucleotides read TGCGCCAGCAGCTTTATGGGACAGGGATCCTCTGGAAACACCATATATTTT. As protein: CASSFMGQGSSGNTIYF.

For the CDR3, the DNA is TGTGCCAGCAGCGGACAGGGATTGGCCGGCACCTTC. Translated: CASSGQGLAGTF. The rearrangement joins TRBV7-9 to TRBJ1-2, with TRBD1 matching 8 bases. CDR3 length: 12 residues. Germline lookup yields CDR1 SEHNR and CDR2 FQNEAQ (reference sequence). The ends lost 5 bases at V and 13 bases at J; junction bases unmatched: 9.

The CDR3 region has the DNA TGTGCTAGTGGTACGGGACAGGGCCTGAACACCGGGGAGCTGTTTTTT. This encodes CASGTGQGLNTGELFF. The chain links TRBV12-5 to TRBJ2-2, with 9 bases lining up with TRBD1. Germline loops: CDR1 LGHNT, CDR2 FRNRAP. The V gene end was trimmed by 5 bases and the J gene end by 1 base; junction bases not matched to a gene: 5. The CDR3 length is 16 residues.

V and J are TRBV6-6 and TRBJ1-1; D unclear. CDR3 length: 12 amino acids. V lost 7 bases and J 6 bases, leaving 12 bases between the germline ends. Germline V gene lookup returns CDR1 MNHNY and CDR2 SVGAGI (reference sequence). The CDR3 DNA sequence: TGTGCCAGCACCCAGGACTCTTCTGAAGCTTTCTTT. Translated, it gives CASTQDSSEAFF.

V and J are TRBV28 and TRBJ2-2; a possible D gene is TRBD2 (6 bases). The CDR3 is 15 residues long. V dropped 3 bases and J dropped 1 base, with 9 bases sitting between them. Germline V gives CDR1 MDHEN, CDR2 SYDVKM. The CDR3 region is CASSLSGRNTGELFF. The DNA of the CDR3 is TGTGCCAGCAGTTTGTCCGGGAGGAACACCGGGGAGCTGTTTTTT.

With respect to this clone: Other nucleotide sequences from this sample produce the same CDR3. V and J are TRBV28 and TRBJ2-2; TRBD1 is a possible D gene (6 bases). V was clipped by 6 bases and J by 3 bases, with 11 bases between them. Germline CDR1 reads MDHEN; CDR2 reads SYDVKM. The CDR3 is 14 amino acids. This chain's CDR3 is CASRPQGYTGELFF. The CDR3 DNA sequence: TGTGCCAGCAGACCACAGGGTTACACCGGGGAGCTGTTTTTT. Full variable domain (outside the CDR3, taken from reference TRBV28 and TRBJ2-2): DVKVTQSSRYLVKRTGEKVFLECVQDMDHENMFWYRQDPGLGLRLIYFSYDVKMKEKGDIPEGYSVSREKKERFSLILESASTNQTSMYLCASRPQGYTGELFFGEGSRLTVL.

Only a few counts were recorded for this clone. Other DNA sequences within the sample encode an identical CDR3. V gene TRBV6-5 combines with J gene TRBJ1-1; D is perhaps TRBD1 (5 bases). The germline gives CDR1 MNHEY, CDR2 SVGAGI. This CDR3 is built from 14 residues. V lost 0 bases, J lost 3 bases, and 8 bases lay in between. CDR3 DNA sequence: TGTGCCAGCAGTTACTCCTCGGGGGACACTGAAGCTTTCTTT. This gives the protein CASSYSSGDTEAFF.